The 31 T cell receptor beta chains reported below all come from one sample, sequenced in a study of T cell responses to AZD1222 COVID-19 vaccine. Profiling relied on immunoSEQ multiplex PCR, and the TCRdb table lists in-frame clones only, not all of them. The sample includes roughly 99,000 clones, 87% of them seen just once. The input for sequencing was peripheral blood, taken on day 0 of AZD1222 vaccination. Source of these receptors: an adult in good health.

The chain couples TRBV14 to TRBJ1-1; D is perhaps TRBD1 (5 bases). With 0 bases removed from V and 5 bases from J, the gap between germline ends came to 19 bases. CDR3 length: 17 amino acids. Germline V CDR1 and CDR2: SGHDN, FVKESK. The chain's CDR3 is CASSQEVGTARGTEAFF. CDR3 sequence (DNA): TGTGCCAGCAGCCAAGAAGTGGGCACAGCTCGGGGGACTGAAGCTTTCTTT.

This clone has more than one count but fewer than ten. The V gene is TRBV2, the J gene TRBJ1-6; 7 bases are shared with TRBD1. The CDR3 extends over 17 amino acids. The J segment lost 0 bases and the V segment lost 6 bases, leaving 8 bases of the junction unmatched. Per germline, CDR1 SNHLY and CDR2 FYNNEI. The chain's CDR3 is CASRRQGIGSYNSPLHF. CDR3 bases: TGTGCCAGCAGGAGACAGGGAATAGGCTCCTATAATTCACCCCTCCACTTT.

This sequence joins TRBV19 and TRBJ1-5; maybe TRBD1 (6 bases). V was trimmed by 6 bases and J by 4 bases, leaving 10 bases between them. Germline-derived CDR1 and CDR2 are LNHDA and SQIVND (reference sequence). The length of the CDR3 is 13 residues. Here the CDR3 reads CASSRGRNQPQHF. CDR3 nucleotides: TGTGCCAGTAGCAGGGGCAGAAATCAGCCCCAGCATTTT.

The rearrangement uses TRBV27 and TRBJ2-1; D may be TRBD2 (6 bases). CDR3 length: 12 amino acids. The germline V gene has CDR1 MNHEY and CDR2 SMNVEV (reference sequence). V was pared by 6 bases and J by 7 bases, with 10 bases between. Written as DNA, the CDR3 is TGTGCCAGCAGGCGACTAGTTAATGAGCAGTTCTTC. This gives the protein CASRRLVNEQFF.

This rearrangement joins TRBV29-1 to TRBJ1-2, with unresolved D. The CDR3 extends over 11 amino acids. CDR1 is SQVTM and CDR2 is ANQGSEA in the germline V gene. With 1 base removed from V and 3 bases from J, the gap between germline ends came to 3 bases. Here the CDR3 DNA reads TGCAGCGTTGAAGGGTACTATGGCTACACCTTC. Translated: CSVEGYYGYTF.

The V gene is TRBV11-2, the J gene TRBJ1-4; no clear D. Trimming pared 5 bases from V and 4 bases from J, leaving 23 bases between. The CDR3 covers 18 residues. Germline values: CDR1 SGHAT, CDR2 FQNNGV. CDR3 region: CASSPDVGPRHHNEKLFF. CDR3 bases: TGTGCCAGCAGCCCGGACGTCGGGCCAAGACACCATAATGAAAAACTGTTTTTT. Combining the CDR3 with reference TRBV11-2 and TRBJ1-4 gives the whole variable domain EAGVAQSPRYKIIEKRQSVAFWCNPISGHATLYWYQQILGQGPKLLIQFQNNGVVDDSQLPKDRFSAERLKGVDSTLKIQPAKLEDSAVYLCASSPDVGPRHHNEKLFFGSGTQLSVL.

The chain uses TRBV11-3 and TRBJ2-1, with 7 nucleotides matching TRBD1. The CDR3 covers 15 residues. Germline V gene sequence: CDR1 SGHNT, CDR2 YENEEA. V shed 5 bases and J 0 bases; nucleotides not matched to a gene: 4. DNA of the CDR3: TGTGCCAGCAGCCAAAACAGGGGCTCCTACAATGAGCAGTTCTTC. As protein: CASSQNRGSYNEQFF.

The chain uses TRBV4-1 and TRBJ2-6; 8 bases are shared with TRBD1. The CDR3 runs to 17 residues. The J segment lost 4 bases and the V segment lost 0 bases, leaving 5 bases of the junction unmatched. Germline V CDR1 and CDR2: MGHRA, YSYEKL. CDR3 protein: CASSQEQGGRGANVLTF. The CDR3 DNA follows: TGCGCCAGCAGCCAAGAACAGGGGGGTAGGGGGGCCAACGTCCTGACTTTC.

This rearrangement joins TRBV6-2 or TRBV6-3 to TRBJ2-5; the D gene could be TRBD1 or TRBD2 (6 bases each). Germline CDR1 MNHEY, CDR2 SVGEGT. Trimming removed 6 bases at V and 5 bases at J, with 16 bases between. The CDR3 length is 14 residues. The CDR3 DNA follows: TGTGCCAGCAGCCTCGAAGGGGGGCGGGAGACCCAGTACTTC. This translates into CASSLEGGRETQYF.

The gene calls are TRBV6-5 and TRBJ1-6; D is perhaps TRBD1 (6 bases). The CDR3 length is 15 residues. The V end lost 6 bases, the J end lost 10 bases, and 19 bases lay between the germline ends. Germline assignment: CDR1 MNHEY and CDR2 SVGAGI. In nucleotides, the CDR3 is TGTGCCAGCAGCCAAACTACAGGGTTCAGATCACCCCTCCACTTT. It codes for CASSQTTGFRSPLHF.

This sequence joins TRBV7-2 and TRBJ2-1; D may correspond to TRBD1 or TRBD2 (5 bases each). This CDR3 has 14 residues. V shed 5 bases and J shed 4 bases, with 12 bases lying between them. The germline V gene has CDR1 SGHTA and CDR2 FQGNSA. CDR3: CASSDPGPYNEQFF. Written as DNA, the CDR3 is TGTGCCAGCAGCGATCCGGGACCATACAATGAGCAGTTCTTC.

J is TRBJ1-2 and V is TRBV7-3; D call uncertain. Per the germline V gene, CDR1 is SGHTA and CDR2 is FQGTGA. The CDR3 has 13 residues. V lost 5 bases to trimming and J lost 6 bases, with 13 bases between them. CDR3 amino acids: CASSASQGNGYTF. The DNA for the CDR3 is TGTGCCAGCAGCGCTTCTCAAGGGAATGGCTACACCTTC.

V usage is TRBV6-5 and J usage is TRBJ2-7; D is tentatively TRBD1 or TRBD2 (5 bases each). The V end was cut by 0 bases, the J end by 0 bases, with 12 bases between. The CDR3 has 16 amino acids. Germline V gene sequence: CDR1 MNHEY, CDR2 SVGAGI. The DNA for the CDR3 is TGTGCCAGCAGTTACTCGAGGGGCCCTACCTCCTACGAGCAGTACTTC. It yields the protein CASSYSRGPTSYEQYF.

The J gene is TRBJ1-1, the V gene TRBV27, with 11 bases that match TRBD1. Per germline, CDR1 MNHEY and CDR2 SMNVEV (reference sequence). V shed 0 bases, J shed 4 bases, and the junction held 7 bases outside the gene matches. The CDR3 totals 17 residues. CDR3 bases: TGTGCCAGCAGTTTATCCCGGACAGGGGGCATCATCACTGAAGCTTTCTTT. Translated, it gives CASSLSRTGGIITEAFF.

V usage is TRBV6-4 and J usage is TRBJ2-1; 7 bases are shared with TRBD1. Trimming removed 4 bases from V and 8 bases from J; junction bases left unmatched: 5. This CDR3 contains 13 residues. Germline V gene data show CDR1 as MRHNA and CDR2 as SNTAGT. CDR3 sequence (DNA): TGTGCCAGCAGTGGAGGGGGCCAGGATGAGCAGTTCTTC. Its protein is CASSGGGQDEQFF.

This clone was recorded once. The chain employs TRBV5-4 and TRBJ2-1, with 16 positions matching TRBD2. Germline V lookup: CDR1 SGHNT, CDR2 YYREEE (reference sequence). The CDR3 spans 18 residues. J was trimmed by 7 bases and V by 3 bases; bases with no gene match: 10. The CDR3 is CASSSPGLAGGPPNEQFF. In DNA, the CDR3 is TGTGCCAGCAGCTCCCCGGGACTAGCGGGAGGGCCTCCGAATGAGCAGTTCTTC. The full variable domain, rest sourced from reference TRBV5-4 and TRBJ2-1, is ETGVTQSPTHLIKTRGQQVTLRCSSQSGHNTVSWYQQALGQGPQFIFQYYREEENGRGNFPPRFSGLQFPNYSSELNVNALELDDSALYLCASSSPGLAGGPPNEQFFGPGTRLTVL.

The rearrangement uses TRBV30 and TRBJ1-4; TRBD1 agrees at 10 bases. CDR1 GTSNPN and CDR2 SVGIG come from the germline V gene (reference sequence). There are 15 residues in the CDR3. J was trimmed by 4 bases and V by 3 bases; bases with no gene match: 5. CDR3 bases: TGTGCCTGGAGCGGACAGGGGGTGGTTAATGAAAAACTGTTTTTT. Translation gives CAWSGQGVVNEKLFF.

CDR3 bases: TGTGCCAGCAGCCTATCTAGTCTGGGCGGGCTTAAAGAGCAGTTCTTC. This encodes CASSLSSLGGLKEQFF. The genes are TRBV7-3 and TRBJ2-1; perhaps TRBD2 as D (5 bases). Germline V gene sequence: CDR1 SGHTA, CDR2 FQGTGA. The CDR3 extends over 16 amino acids. V lost 5 bases and J 10 bases, leaving 24 bases between the germline ends.

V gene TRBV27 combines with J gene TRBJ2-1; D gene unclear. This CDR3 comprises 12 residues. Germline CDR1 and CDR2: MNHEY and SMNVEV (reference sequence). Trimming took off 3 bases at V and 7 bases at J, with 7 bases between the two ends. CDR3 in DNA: TGTGCCAGCAGTTTGGTGGGGAATGAGCAGTTCTTC. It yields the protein CASSLVGNEQFF.

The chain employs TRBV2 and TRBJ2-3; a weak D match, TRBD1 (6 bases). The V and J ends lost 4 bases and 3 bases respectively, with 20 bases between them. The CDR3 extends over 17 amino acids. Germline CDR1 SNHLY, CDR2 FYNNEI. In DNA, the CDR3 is TGTGCCAGCAGTGGTCCTGCGACAGGAGCAAGGACAGATACGCAGTATTTT. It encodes CASSGPATGARTDTQYF.

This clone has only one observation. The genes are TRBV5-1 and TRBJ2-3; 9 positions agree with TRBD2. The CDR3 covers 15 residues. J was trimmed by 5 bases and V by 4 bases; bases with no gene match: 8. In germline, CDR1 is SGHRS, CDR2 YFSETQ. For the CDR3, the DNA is TGCGCCAGCAGCCAAAGAGCGGGGGGACAAGATACGCAGTATTTT. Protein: CASSQRAGGQDTQYF.

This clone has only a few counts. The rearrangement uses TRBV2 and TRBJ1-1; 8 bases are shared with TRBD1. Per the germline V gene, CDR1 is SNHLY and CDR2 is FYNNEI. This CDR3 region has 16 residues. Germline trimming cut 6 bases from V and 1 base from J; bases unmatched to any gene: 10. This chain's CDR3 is CASRETTGAGNTEAFF. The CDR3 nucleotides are TGTGCCAGCAGAGAAACGACAGGGGCCGGGAACACTGAAGCTTTCTTT.

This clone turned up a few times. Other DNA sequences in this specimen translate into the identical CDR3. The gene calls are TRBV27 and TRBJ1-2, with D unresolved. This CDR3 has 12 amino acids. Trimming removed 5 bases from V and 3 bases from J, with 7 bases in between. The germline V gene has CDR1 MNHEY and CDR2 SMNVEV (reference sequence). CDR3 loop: CASSSHDYGYTF. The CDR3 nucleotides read TGTGCCAGCAGTAGCCATGACTATGGCTACACCTTC.

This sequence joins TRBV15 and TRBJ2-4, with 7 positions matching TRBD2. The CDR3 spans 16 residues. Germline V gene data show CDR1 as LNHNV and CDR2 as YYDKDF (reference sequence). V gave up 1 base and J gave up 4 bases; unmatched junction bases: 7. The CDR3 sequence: CATSRVEGGLKNIQYF. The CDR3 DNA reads TGTGCCACCAGCAGAGTGGAGGGAGGGCTTAAAAACATTCAGTACTTC.

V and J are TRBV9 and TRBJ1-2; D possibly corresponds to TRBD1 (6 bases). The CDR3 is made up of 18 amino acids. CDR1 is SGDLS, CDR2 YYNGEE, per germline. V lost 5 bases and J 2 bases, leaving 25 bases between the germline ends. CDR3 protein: CASSSRTEMLLDNYGYTF. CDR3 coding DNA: TGTGCCAGCAGTTCTAGGACAGAGATGTTGTTGGACAACTATGGCTACACCTTC.

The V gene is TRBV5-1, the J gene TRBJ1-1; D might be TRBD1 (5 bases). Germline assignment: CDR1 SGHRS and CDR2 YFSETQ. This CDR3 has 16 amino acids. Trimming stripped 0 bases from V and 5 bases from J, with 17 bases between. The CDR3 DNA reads TGCGCCAGCAGCTTGGTGGGGCGGCGGGGCCGGACTGAAGCTTTCTTT. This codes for CASSLVGRRGRTEAFF.

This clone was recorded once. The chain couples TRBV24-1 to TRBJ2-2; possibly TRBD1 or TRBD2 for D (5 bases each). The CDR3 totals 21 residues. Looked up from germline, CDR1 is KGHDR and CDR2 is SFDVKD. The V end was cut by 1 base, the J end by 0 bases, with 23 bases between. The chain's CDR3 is CATSDFAFPGALGTNTGELFF. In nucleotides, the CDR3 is TGTGCCACCAGTGATTTTGCATTTCCCGGGGCCCTGGGGACGAACACCGGGGAGCTGTTTTTT.

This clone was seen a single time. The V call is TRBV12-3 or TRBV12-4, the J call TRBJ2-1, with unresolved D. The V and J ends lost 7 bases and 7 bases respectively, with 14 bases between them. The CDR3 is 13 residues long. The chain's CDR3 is CASTRDTVNEQFF. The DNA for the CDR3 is TGTGCCAGCACCCGAGACACGGTAAATGAGCAGTTCTTC.

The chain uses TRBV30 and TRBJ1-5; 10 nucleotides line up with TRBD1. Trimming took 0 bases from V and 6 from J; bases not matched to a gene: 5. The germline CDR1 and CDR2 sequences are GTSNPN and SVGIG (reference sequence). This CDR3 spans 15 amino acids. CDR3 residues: CAWSVGGQGGQPQHF. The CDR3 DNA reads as TGTGCCTGGAGTGTAGGAGGACAGGGGGGTCAGCCCCAGCATTTT.

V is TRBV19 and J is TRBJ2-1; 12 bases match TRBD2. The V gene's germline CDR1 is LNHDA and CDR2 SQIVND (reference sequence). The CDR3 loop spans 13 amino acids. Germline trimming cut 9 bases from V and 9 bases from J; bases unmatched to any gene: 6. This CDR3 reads CASRLAGVVEQFF. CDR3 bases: TGTGCCAGCCGACTAGCGGGAGTCGTTGAGCAGTTCTTC. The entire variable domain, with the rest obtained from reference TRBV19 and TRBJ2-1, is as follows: DGGITQSPKYLFRKEGQNVTLSCEQNLNHDAMYWYRQDPGQGLRLIYYSQIVNDFQKGDIAEGYSVSREKKESFPLTVTSAQKNPTAFYLCASRLAGVVEQFFGPGTRLTVL.

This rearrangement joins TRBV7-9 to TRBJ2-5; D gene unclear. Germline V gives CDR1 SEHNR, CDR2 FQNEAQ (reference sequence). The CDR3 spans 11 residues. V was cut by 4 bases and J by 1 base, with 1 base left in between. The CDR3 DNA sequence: TGTGCCAGCAGCTCCCAAGAGACCCAGTACTTC. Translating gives CASSSQETQYF. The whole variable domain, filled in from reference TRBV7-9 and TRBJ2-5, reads DTGVSQNPRHKITKRGQNVTFRCDPISEHNRLYWYRQTLGQGPEFLTYFQNEAQLEKSRLLSDRFSAERPKGSFSTLEIQRTEQGDSAMYLCASSSQETQYFGPGTRLLVL.